The entry that follows covers one TCR beta chain sequence. Its antigen is not identified. The CDR3 contains 11 residues. Deletions cut 8 bases from V and 12 bases from J, with 14 bases between. Germline V gene lookup returns CDR1 MGHDK and CDR2 SYGVNS. The data stem from a study of CD8+CD57+ T cells in acquired aplastic anemia. Study overall: Sorted CD4+ and CD8+ cell DNA averaged approximately 3 ug. In CD4+ cells, healthy donors produced an average of approximately 9.9 million reads.

Findings of the study overall: Controls and patients did not differ significantly in CD8+ Simpson's diversity. The same twenty-nine CD8+ CDR3 sequences occurred in patients and in controls.

For CDR3 and TCR beta VDJ profiling, genomic DNA was the template used. TCRdb called the reads again in MiXCR, with one record for every CDR3 protein. The data contain about 110,000 distinct CDR3 sequences, approximately 48% of them seen just once; the ten biggest clones take up under 35%. This chain links TRBV25-1 with TRBJ2-1; D may be TRBD1 (6 bases). The TCR comes from a human donor in good health, serving as a control. Material for sequencing was sorted CD4+, CD8+, or CD8+CD57+ T cells (not recorded which) from PBMCs. This CDR3 reads CASDLQGRQFF. CDR3 DNA: TGTGCCAGCGACCTACAGGGTAGGCAGTTCTTC.